The 18 T cell receptor beta chains in this list originate from one sample, sequenced in a study of CD8+ T cells in alopecia areata. The treatment: oral pan-JAK inhibitor, 5-10 mg twice daily. Reverse transcribed after extraction, RNA yielded cDNA as the sequencing template. Some clones are missing from TCRdb's copy, which holds only in-frame ones; the method was immunoSEQ multiplex PCR. The table shows 200,000 to 250,000 clones, with 40% to 45% occurring only once. Source: CD4+ T cells sorted from blood, taken at approximately week 37, from a patient treated with tofacitinib. These receptors were obtained from a human donor with alopecia areata.

The chain employs TRBV29-1 and TRBJ1-1; D is perhaps TRBD1 (5 bases). This CDR3 spans 13 amino acids. Germline V CDR1 and CDR2: SQVTM, ANQGSEA. In DNA form, the CDR3 reads TGCAGTACCCAGGGTACGACGAACACTGAAGCTTTCTTT. Its translation is CSTQGTTNTEAFF.

The V gene is TRBV29-1, the J gene TRBJ2-7, with TRBD1 as a possible D gene (5 bases). Germline CDR1 is SQVTM and CDR2 is ANQGSEA. The CDR3 totals 15 residues. Trimming removed 2 bases from V and 6 bases from J, with 20 bases in between. CDR3 loop: CSVECIKGPSREQYF. Written as DNA, the CDR3 is TGCAGCGTTGAATGTATTAAGGGGCCCTCTCGCGAGCAGTACTTC.

This chain uses TRBV7-8 with TRBJ1-3; D is uncertain. The germline V gene encodes CDR1 SGHVS and CDR2 FQNEAQ. The V end was cut by 7 bases, the J end by 0 bases, with 10 bases between. The CDR3 spans 14 residues. In nucleotides, the CDR3 is TGTGCCAGCACCTCGGTCCTCTCTGGAAACACCATATATTTT. Protein product: CASTSVLSGNTIYF.

V is TRBV19 and J is TRBJ2-7; 8 bases align to TRBD2. The germline gives CDR1 LNHDA, CDR2 SQIVND (reference sequence). V was clipped by 8 bases and J by 5 bases; unmatched bases: 5. The CDR3 sequence is 12 residues long. Here the CDR3 DNA reads TGTGCCAGTGCGGGGGGTTCTCACGAGCAGTACTTC. It translates to CASAGGSHEQYF.

In this sample, this clone turned up a few times. The J gene is TRBJ2-6, the V gene TRBV4-1; D might be TRBD2 (5 bases). Germline values: CDR1 MGHRA, CDR2 YSYEKL. V was cut by 1 base and J by 1 base, with 5 bases left in between. The CDR3 extends over 15 amino acids. This CDR3 reads CASSQGGSGANVLTF. In DNA, the CDR3 is TGCGCCAGCAGCCAAGGAGGGTCTGGGGCCAACGTCCTGACTTTC.

V gene TRBV6-5 combines with J gene TRBJ1-5; D not resolved. The CDR3 has 13 residues. The V and J ends lost 9 bases and 1 base respectively, with 10 bases between them. Germline V lookup: CDR1 MNHEY, CDR2 SVGAGI. This chain's CDR3 is CASRRRSNQPQHF. The CDR3 DNA reads as TGTGCCAGTCGCCGCAGAAGCAATCAGCCCCAGCATTTT.

The chain carries TRBV14 and TRBJ1-2, with D hard to call. V lost 1 base to trimming and J lost 5 bases, with 8 bases between them. The CDR3 totals 13 residues. The germline gives CDR1 SGHDN, CDR2 FVKESK. The CDR3 protein is CASSQGRGYGYTF. CDR3 DNA sequence: TGTGCCAGCAGCCAAGGTCGGGGATATGGCTACACCTTC.

The genes are TRBV5-4 and TRBJ2-1; D remains ambiguous. This CDR3 region has 11 residues. Germline loops: CDR1 SGHNT, CDR2 YYREEE (reference sequence). Trimming took off 4 bases at V and 8 bases at J, with 7 bases between the two ends. The CDR3 bases are TGTGCCAGCAGCCAAGAAGATGAGCAGTTCTTC. Protein: CASSQEDEQFF.

The chain is built from TRBV5-1 and TRBJ2-7, with D hard to call. The CDR3 contains 14 residues. Germline lookup yields CDR1 SGHRS and CDR2 YFSETQ. Trimming pared 0 bases from V and 6 bases from J, leaving 13 bases between. CDR3 in amino acids: CASSLASGRSEQYF. In DNA, the CDR3 is TGCGCCAGCAGCTTGGCCTCCGGAAGGAGCGAGCAGTACTTC. The full variable domain, with the rest looked up from reference TRBV5-1 and TRBJ2-7, is KAGVTQTPRYLIKTRGQQVTLSCSPISGHRSVSWYQQTPGQGLQFLFEYFSETQRNKGNFPGRFSGRQFSNSRSEMNVSTLELGDSALYLCASSLASGRSEQYFGPGTRLTVT.

The chain's CDR3 is CASSLTDSQAGNTIYF. Here the CDR3 DNA reads TGTGCCAGCAGCCTTACTGACAGCCAAGCTGGAAACACCATATATTTT. The V gene is TRBV9, the J gene TRBJ1-3; D possibly corresponds to TRBD1 (5 bases). V gave up 4 bases and J gave up 2 bases, with 16 bases separating them. Germline loops: CDR1 SGDLS, CDR2 YYNGEE. The CDR3 totals 16 residues. Supplemented by reference TRBV9 and TRBJ1-3, the full variable domain reads DSGVTQTPKHLITATGQRVTLRCSPRSGDLSVYWYQQSLDQGLQFLIQYYNGEERAKGNILERFSAQQFPDLHSELNLSSLELGDSALYFCASSLTDSQAGNTIYFGEGSWLTVV.

J is TRBJ2-3 and V is TRBV30, with D possibly TRBD2 on 6 matching bases. Trimming shortened V by 2 bases and J by 6 bases, and 27 bases separated the two germline ends. Germline lookup yields CDR1 GTSNPN and CDR2 SVGIG (reference sequence). CDR3 length: 18 residues. In DNA, the CDR3 is TGTGCCTGGAGTCGAGGGCGACTAGGATTAAATTCGGGGGATACGCAGTATTTT. It translates to CAWSRGRLGLNSGDTQYF.

Remarks on this clone: Other DNA sequences in this specimen translate into the identical CDR3. The V call is TRBV30, the J call TRBJ1-1; perhaps TRBD1 as D (5 bases). Germline values: CDR1 GTSNPN, CDR2 SVGIG (reference sequence). CDR3 length: 13 amino acids. V dropped 1 base and J dropped 0 bases, with 6 bases sitting between them. CDR3 amino acids: CAWSGQMNTEAFF. The CDR3 DNA reads as TGTGCCTGGAGTGGACAGATGAACACTGAAGCTTTCTTT. The variable domain in full, with the rest retrieved from reference TRBV30 and TRBJ1-1, is SQTIHQWPATLVQPVGSPLSLECTVEGTSNPNLYWYRQAAGRGLQLLFYSVGIGQISSEVPQNLSASRPQDRQFILSSKKLLLSDSGFYLCAWSGQMNTEAFFGQGTRLTVV.

The V gene is TRBV29-1, the J gene TRBJ2-3, with 10 bases that match TRBD1. Germline V gene lookup returns CDR1 SQVTM and CDR2 ANQGSEA. The length of the CDR3 is 13 residues. The ends lost 7 bases at V and 10 bases at J; junction bases unmatched: 11. CDR3 in amino acids: CSGNAGQGFSQYF. CDR3 nucleotides: TGCAGCGGGAATGCGGGACAGGGGTTTTCGCAGTATTTT.

The sample holds a few counts of this clone. V and J are TRBV2 and TRBJ2-3, with a possible D match to TRBD2 (6 bases). This CDR3 is built from 15 residues. Trimming pared 6 bases from V and 0 bases from J, leaving 13 bases between. Germline V CDR1 and CDR2: SNHLY, FYNNEI. The CDR3: CASRLARTSTDTQYF. Here the CDR3 DNA reads TGTGCCAGCAGGCTAGCGCGCACCAGCACAGATACGCAGTATTTT.

The count of this clone is one. The chain employs TRBV5-4 and TRBJ1-2; D is undetermined. Germline values: CDR1 SGHNT, CDR2 YYREEE (reference sequence). The CDR3 contains 15 residues. The V end was cut by 0 bases, the J end by 5 bases, with 14 bases between. CDR3 region: CASSLVRSTGYGYTF. The CDR3 coding sequence is TGTGCCAGCAGCTTGGTACGGTCCACGGGGTATGGCTACACCTTC.

The chain carries TRBV29-1 and TRBJ2-3, with 10 bases identical to TRBD1. Germline values: CDR1 SQVTM, CDR2 ANQGSEA. The CDR3 contains 16 residues. Germline trimming cut 5 bases from V and 3 bases from J; bases unmatched to any gene: 11. The CDR3: CSVRSPGQGRTDTQYF. CDR3 sequence (DNA): TGCAGCGTTCGTTCTCCGGGACAGGGGCGGACAGATACGCAGTATTTT.

In this sample, this clone turned up a few times. The chain joins TRBV29-1 to TRBJ2-1, with D possibly being TRBD2 (6 bases). Per the germline V gene, CDR1 is SQVTM and CDR2 is ANQGSEA. The CDR3 runs to 16 residues. V lost 5 bases, J lost 2 bases, and 19 bases lay in between. The DNA for the CDR3 is TGCAGCGTTACCCTCGTAGCGGTGATCGCCTACAATGAGCAGTTCTTC. It specifies CSVTLVAVIAYNEQFF.

The gene calls are TRBV7-2 and TRBJ2-1; D is ambiguous. Germline CDR1 SGHTA, CDR2 FQGNSA. Trimming pared 1 base from V and 6 bases from J, leaving 1 base between. The CDR3 consists of 11 residues. The CDR3 loop is CASSLVNEQFF. DNA for the CDR3: TGTGCCAGCAGCTTAGTCAATGAGCAGTTCTTC. Looking up the rest from reference TRBV7-2 and TRBJ2-1 gives the full variable domain: GAGVSQSPSNKVTEKGKDVELRCDPISGHTALYWYRQSLGQGLEFLIYFQGNSAPDKSGLPSDRFSAERTGGSVSTLTIQRTQQEDSAVYLCASSLVNEQFFGPGTRLTVL.